This T cell receptor beta chain was profiled in a study of blood T cell repertoires in COVID-19. Study context: T cells, B-cell-depleted T cells, or PBMCs provided the cDNA or gDNA that served as material.

Under the authors' procedure: By means of reference gene primer amplification, nucleated cell counts were estimated. Here immunoSEQ multiplex PCR was the method, and the copy in TCRdb shows in-frame clones only, minus some. That table furnishes V, J and clone size, whereas the DNA furnished D and trimming. The table has 120,000 to 150,000 clones, 80% to 90% seen once. Germline CDR1 SQVTM, CDR2 ANQGSEA. The CDR3 extends over 13 amino acids. V was pared by 3 bases and J by 2 bases, with 1 base of the junction left unmatched. The clonotype originates from a woman in her 50s with acute or convalescent COVID-19. The V and J genes are TRBV29-1 and TRBJ2-7, with TRBD1 identical over 10 bases. Sequencing was done on a sample of peripheral blood. For the CDR3, the DNA is TGCAGCGTTGAGGGGACAGGGGCCTACGAGCAGTACTTC. Translation gives CSVEGTGAYEQYF.